This T cell receptor beta chain was identified in a study of radiotherapy plus CTLA-4 blockade in lung cancer. Assay used: immunoSEQ multiplex PCR; TCRdb lists only in-frame clones, some missing. Of 70,000 to 90,000 clones in the sample, roughly 86% were seen once. Study results and limitations: Early shifts in blood T cell clones, with interferon-beta, reportedly predicted response best.

Enrolled patients, whose metastatic non-small-cell lung cancer was chemo-refractory, received focal radiation plus CTLA-4 blockade with ipilimumab. Germline CDR1 reads SGHRS; CDR2 reads YFSETQ. Deletions cut 4 bases from V and 7 bases from J, with 14 bases between. The CDR3 is 13 amino acids. Concerning this clone itself: What it binds is unknown.

The TCR was taken from a human donor with non-small cell lung cancer who had stable disease on radiotherapy plus ipilimumab. The genes are TRBV5-1 and TRBJ2-5; either TRBD1 or TRBD2 may fit D (5 bases each). Sequencing used peripheral blood, obtained from a patient treated with radiotherapy plus ipilimumab. The CDR3 DNA is TGCGCCAGCAGCGCCGGGACCCCCGGGACCCAGTACTTC. Residues: CASSAGTPGTQYF.